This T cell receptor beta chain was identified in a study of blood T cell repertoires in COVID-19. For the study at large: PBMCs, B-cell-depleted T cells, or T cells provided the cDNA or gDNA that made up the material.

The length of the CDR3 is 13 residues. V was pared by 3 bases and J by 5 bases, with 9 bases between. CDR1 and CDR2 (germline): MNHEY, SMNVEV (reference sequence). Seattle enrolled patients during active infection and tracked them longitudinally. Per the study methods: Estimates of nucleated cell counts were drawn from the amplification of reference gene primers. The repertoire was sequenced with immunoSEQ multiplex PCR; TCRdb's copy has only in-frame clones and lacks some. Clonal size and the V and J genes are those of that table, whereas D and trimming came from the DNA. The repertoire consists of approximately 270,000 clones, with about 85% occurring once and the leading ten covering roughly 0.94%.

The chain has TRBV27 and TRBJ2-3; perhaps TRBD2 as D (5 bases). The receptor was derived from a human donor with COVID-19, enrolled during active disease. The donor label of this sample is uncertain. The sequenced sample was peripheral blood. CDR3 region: CASSFERGDTQYF. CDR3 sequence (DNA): TGTGCCAGCAGTTTCGAACGGGGAGATACGCAGTATTTT.